The 4 T cell receptor beta chains presented below share a single source sample, sequenced in a study of T cell repertoires in cytomegalovirus infection. TCRdb ran MiXCR on the reads and lists one entry per CDR3 protein. There are roughly 300,000 distinct CDR3 sequences in the sample; about 25% occur only once, and around 14% lies in the top ten. Input material: PBMCs. The receptors were sampled from a human donor in good health (CMV status not recorded). Some clones in this sample may be carry-over from other donors' samples.

This clonotype was counted between two and nine times. The J gene is TRBJ2-1, the V gene TRBV6-5; TRBD1 matches at 7 bases. CDR1 and CDR2 (germline): MNHEY, SVGAGI. CDR3 size: 12 residues. V dropped 5 bases and J dropped 7; count of bases not matched to a gene: 2. CDR3 sequence: CASSHRGNEQFF. CDR3 nucleotide sequence: TGTGCCAGCAGTCACAGGGGAAATGAGCAGTTCTTC.

The chain links TRBV5-1 to TRBJ2-1, with a tentative D call TRBD2 (6 bases). The CDR3 has 12 amino acids. The V end lost 0 bases, the J end lost 9 bases, and 7 bases lay between the germline ends. Germline V gene lookup returns CDR1 SGHRS and CDR2 YFSETQ. Written as DNA, the CDR3 is TGCGCCAGCAGCTTGGAGGAGGGTGAGCAGTTCTTC. This translates into CASSLEEGEQFF.

This clonotype has a count of ten or more. J is TRBJ2-1 and V is TRBV28, with no clear D. V gave up 2 bases and J gave up 0 bases, with 11 bases separating them. The CDR3 runs to 16 residues. Germline assignment: CDR1 MDHEN and CDR2 SYDVKM. The CDR3 region has the DNA TGTGCCAGCAGTTTAGAGGCCTTGAGCTCCTACAATGAGCAGTTCTTC. It is translated as CASSLEALSSYNEQFF.

This clonotype was seen only a few times. This chain joins TRBV6-5 and TRBJ2-7, with 7 nucleotides matching TRBD1. The CDR3 is made up of 15 amino acids. Germline assignment: CDR1 MNHEY and CDR2 SVGAGI. The V and J ends lost 7 bases and 3 bases, in that order; junction bases with no gene match: 12. The CDR3 coding sequence is TGTGCCAGCACCGACGCTACAGGGGAATTCTACGAGCAGTACTTC. Protein product: CASTDATGEFYEQYF.